The rows below give T cell receptor beta chains drawn from one sample of a study of shared clonotypes between healthy human individuals. Produced via immunoSEQ multiplex PCR; TCRdb's table is partial and in-frame only. The table includes more than 2 million clones, roughly 95% detected once. The sample taken for sequencing was naive CD8+ T cells from PBMCs. The origin of the receptors is a man aged 18 to 29 in good health. Some clones in this sample may be carry-over from other donors' samples. Both conserved end residues are part of each CDR3. D genes are given only for firm matches. A row's size may be missing; if present it is once, few, many or a size class.

V gene	J gene	D gene	clone size	CDR3 protein	CDR3 DNA
TRBV9	TRBJ1-3	TRBD1	.	CASGQPQRQGFGDGNTIYF	TGTGCCAGCGGTCAGCCACAGAGACAGGGGTTCGGCGATGGAAACACCATATATTTT
TRBV9	TRBJ2-1	.	.	CASSALGNEQFF	TGTGCCAGCAGCGCGCTAGGTAATGAGCAGTTCTTC
TRBV30	TRBJ1-5	.	.	CAWSVQERGQPQHF	TGTGCCTGGAGCGTACAGGAAAGGGGTCAGCCCCAGCATTTT
TRBV4-3	TRBJ2-7	.	once	CASSQEAGGLATAEQYF	TGCGCCAGCAGCCAAGAGGCAGGGGGGCTCGCCACAGCCGAGCAGTACTTC
TRBV28	TRBJ2-7	TRBD1	.	CASTPPGQGGDYEQYF	TGTGCCAGCACCCCCCCGGGACAGGGGGGGGACTACGAGCAGTACTTC
TRBV4-3	TRBJ2-4	.	.	CASSQDLYSAKNIQYF	TGCGCCAGCAGCCAAGATCTTTACTCCGCCAAAAACATTCAGTACTTC
TRBV7-9	TRBJ1-1	.	.	CASSFLGSRSTEAFF	TGTGCCAGCAGCTTCCTAGGATCAAGGAGCACTGAAGCTTTCTTT
TRBV19	TRBJ1-2	.	.	CASSAVVGGGYGYTF	TGTGCCAGTAGTGCGGTGGTGGGTGGGGGCTATGGCTACACCTTC
TRBV6-1	TRBJ1-1	.	.	CASTEGGITEAFF	TGTGCCAGCACCGAAGGAGGGATCACTGAAGCTTTCTTT
TRBV28	TRBJ2-7	.	.	CASSSLNRETSSYEQYF	TGTGCCAGCAGTTCCCTGAACCGGGAAACTAGCTCCTACGAGCAGTACTTC
TRBV7-6	TRBJ2-3	TRBD2	.	CASSPTSGSPHTQYF	TGTGCCAGCAGCCCGACTAGCGGGAGCCCCCATACGCAGTATTTT
TRBV2	TRBJ1-5	.	few	CASRKRGSNQPQHF	TGTGCCAGCAGGAAGAGGGGCAGCAATCAGCCCCAGCATTTT
TRBV28	TRBJ2-7	.	.	CASSSTQEGRSYEQYF	TGTGCCAGCAGTTCCACACAGGAAGGGCGCTCCTACGAGCAGTACTTC
TRBV4-1	TRBJ2-1	TRBD2	.	CASSHPGLADNEQFF	TGCGCCAGCAGCCATCCGGGACTAGCGGACAATGAGCAGTTCTTC
TRBV10-3	TRBJ1-1	.	once	CAISPDGMNTEAFF	TGTGCCATCAGTCCTGACGGGATGAACACTGAAGCTTTCTTT
TRBV2	TRBJ2-7	TRBD2	.	CASSDSGLSYEQYF	TGTGCCAGCAGTGATAGCGGGTTGTCCTACGAGCAGTACTTC
TRBV15	TRBJ2-7	.	.	CATSRVRQIYEQYF	TGTGCCACCAGCAGAGTTAGACAGATATACGAGCAGTACTTC
TRBV28	TRBJ2-7	TRBD1	once	CASRTRQGRYYEQYF	TGTGCCAGCCGGACCCGACAGGGACGCTACTACGAGCAGTACTTC
TRBV28	TRBJ2-7	TRBD2	.	CASSFTPGPRPLAASYYEQYF	TGTGCCAGCAGTTTTACCCCGGGGCCTCGACCGCTAGCGGCAAGTTACTACGAGCAGTACTTC
TRBV2	TRBJ2-1	.	.	CASYPQDPNNEQFF	TGTGCCAGCTACCCCCAAGACCCCAACAATGAGCAGTTCTTC
TRBV7-6	TRBJ2-6	.	.	CASSLGVSGANVLTF	TGTGCCAGCAGCTTAGGGGTGTCCGGGGCCAACGTCCTGACTTTC
TRBV27	TRBJ1-2	TRBD1	.	CASSPQTGLIEIGYTF	TGTGCCAGCAGTCCCCAGACAGGGTTGATCGAGATTGGCTACACCTTC
TRBV4-3	TRBJ2-7	TRBD2	.	CASSQDVSGRYEQYF	TGCGCCAGCAGCCAAGACGTTAGCGGGAGGTACGAGCAGTACTTC
TRBV27	TRBJ1-2	.	.	CASSSGAYYGYTF	TGTGCCAGCAGTTCCGGTGCGTATTATGGCTACACCTTC
TRBV5-1	TRBJ2-7	TRBD2	.	CASSPRTSGAFAEQYF	TGCGCCAGCAGCCCTCGGACTAGCGGTGCCTTCGCCGAGCAGTACTTC
TRBV2	TRBJ1-5	TRBD1	.	CASSEPDREGQPQHF	TGTGCCAGCAGTGAACCCGACAGGGAAGGTCAGCCCCAGCATTTT
TRBV11-2	TRBJ2-1	.	.	CASSLPGAAGNEQFF	TGTGCCAGCAGCTTGCCCGGGGCCGCTGGGAATGAGCAGTTCTTC
TRBV29-1	TRBJ2-1	TRBD2	.	CSVPGLAGAGQFF	TGCAGCGTTCCCGGACTAGCGGGAGCCGGGCAGTTCTTC
TRBV7-9	TRBJ1-5	.	.	CASSLGWASNQPQHF	TGTGCCAGCAGCTTAGGCTGGGCAAGCAATCAGCCCCAGCATTTT